Detailed here is one T cell receptor beta chain. This sample was included in a study of blood T cell repertoires in COVID-19. Study as a whole: The United States, Italy and Spain provided the acute and convalescent COVID-19 samples. PBMCs, B-cell-depleted T cells, or T cells were the source of the cDNA or gDNA that made up the material.

Original analysis: The authors estimated nucleated cell counts from reference gene primer amplification. Using immunoSEQ multiplex PCR, the repertoire was profiled, and TCRdb retains in-frame clones only, with some absent. Clone size and V and J calls were adopted from that table, with D and trimming inferred from the DNA. The sample includes under 300,000 clones, around 80% of them seen just once. There are 17 residues in the CDR3. The germline CDR1 and CDR2 sequences are MNHEY and SMNVEV (reference sequence). V was cut by 5 bases and J by 4 bases, with 18 bases left in between. This receptor was taken from a human donor in a cohort sampled during active COVID-19. The chain combines TRBV27 with TRBJ1-6, with D tentatively TRBD1 (5 bases). The sequencing input was peripheral blood. CDR3 coding DNA: TGTGCCAGCAGTCCCCCCAGGGCTGGGACTTATAATTCACCCCTCCACTTT. Protein product: CASSPPRAGTYNSPLHF.